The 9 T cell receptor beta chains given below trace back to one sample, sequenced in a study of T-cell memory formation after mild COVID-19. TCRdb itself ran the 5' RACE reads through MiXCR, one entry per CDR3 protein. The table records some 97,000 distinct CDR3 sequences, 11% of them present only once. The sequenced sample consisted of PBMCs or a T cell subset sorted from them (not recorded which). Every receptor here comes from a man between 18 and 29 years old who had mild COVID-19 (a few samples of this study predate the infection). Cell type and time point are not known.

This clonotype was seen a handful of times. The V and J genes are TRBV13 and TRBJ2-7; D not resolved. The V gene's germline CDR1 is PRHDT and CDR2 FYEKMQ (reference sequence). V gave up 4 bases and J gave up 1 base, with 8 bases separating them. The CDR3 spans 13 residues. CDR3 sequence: CASSSERSYEQYF. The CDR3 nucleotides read TGTGCCAGCAGCTCTGAGAGATCCTACGAGCAGTACTTC. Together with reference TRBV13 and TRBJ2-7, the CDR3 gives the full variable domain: AAGVIQSPRHLIKEKRETATLKCYPIPRHDTVYWYQQGPGQDPQFLISFYEKMQSDKGSIPDRFSAQQFSDYHSELNMSSLELGDSALYFCASSSERSYEQYFGPGTRLTVT.

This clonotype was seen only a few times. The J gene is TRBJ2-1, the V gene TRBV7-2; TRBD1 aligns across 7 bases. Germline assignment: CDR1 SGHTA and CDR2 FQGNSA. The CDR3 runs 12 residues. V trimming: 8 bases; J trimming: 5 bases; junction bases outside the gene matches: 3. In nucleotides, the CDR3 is TGTGCCAGCCAGGGGGAGCACAATGAGCAGTTCTTC. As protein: CASQGEHNEQFF.

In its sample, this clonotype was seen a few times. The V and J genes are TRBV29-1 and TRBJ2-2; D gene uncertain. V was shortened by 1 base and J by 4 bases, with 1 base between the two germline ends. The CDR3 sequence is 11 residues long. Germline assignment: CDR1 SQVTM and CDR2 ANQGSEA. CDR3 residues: CSVEATGELFF. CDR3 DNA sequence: TGCAGCGTTGAAGCCACCGGGGAGCTGTTTTTT.

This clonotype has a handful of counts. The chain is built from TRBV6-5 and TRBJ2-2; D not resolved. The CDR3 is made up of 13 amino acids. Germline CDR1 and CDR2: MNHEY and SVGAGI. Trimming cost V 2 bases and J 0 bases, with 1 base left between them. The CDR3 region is CASSYANTGELFF. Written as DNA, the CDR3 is TGTGCCAGCAGTTACGCGAACACCGGGGAGCTGTTTTTT.

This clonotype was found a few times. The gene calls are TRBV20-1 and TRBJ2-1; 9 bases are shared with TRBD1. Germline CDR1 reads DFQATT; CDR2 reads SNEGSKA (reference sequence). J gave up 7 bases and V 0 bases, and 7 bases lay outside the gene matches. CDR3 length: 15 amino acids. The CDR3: CSARDPTGGWNEQFF. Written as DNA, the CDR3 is TGCAGTGCTAGAGATCCGACAGGGGGGTGGAATGAGCAGTTCTTC.

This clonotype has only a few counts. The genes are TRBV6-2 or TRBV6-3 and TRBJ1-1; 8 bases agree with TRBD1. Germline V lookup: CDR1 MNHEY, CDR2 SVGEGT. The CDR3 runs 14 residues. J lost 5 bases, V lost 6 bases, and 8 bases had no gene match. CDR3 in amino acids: CASRETGVGTEAFF. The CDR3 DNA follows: TGTGCCAGCAGAGAGACAGGGGTCGGAACTGAAGCTTTCTTT.

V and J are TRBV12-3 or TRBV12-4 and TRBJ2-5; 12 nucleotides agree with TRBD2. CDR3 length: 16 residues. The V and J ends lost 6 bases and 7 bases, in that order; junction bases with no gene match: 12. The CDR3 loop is CASSLRPSGGAGTQYF. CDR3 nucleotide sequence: TGTGCCAGCAGCTTGAGGCCTAGCGGGGGGGCAGGGACCCAGTACTTC.

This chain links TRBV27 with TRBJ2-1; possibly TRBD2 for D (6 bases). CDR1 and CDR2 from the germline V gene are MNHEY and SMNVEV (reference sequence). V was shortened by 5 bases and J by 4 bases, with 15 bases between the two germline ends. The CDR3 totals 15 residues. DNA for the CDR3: TGTGCCAGCAGTCCCCTGGCGGGGCGATACAATGAGCAGTTCTTC. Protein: CASSPLAGRYNEQFF.

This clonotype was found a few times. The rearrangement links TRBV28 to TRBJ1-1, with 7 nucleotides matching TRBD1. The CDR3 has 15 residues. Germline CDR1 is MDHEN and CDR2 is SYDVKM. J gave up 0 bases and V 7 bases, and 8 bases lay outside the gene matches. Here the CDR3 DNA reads TGTGCCAGCACCATAGGGACAGACTTGAACACTGAAGCTTTCTTT. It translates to CASTIGTDLNTEAFF.